These 15 T cell receptor beta chains came from one sample sequenced in a study of identical twins. TCRdb passed the 5' RACE reads through MiXCR, listing each CDR3 protein once. The sample holds about 810,000 distinct CDR3 sequences, 10% to 15% seen once. The sample was also reused in another study, on yellow fever vaccine responses in identical twins.

The specimen was PBMCs. These receptors were taken from a woman between 18 and 29 years old in good health.

This clonotype has a count of ten or more. This chain uses TRBV7-8 with TRBJ2-1; 7 bases map to TRBD1. Germline CDR1 SGHVS, CDR2 FQNEAQ. The CDR3 has 15 residues. V gave up 6 bases and J gave up 0 bases; unmatched junction bases: 5. The CDR3, as DNA: TGTGCCAGCAGTGCGACAGGGAGCTCCTACAATGAGCAGTTCTTC. It translates to CASSATGSSYNEQFF.

This clonotype was observed a few times. The chain employs TRBV27 and TRBJ2-7; 11 bases map to TRBD2. The trim removed 4 bases at V and 4 bases at J, leaving 6 bases unmatched. This CDR3 has 15 residues. The germline V gene has CDR1 MNHEY and CDR2 SMNVEV (reference sequence). CDR3 coding DNA: TGTGCCAGCAGTTCCTGGACTAGCGGGTTTTACGAGCAGTACGTC. Protein: CASSSWTSGFYEQYV.

This chain connects TRBV7-2 to TRBJ2-7; possibly TRBD2 for D (6 bases). There are 15 residues in the CDR3. V dropped 5 bases and J dropped 2 bases, with 16 bases sitting between them. Germline V gene lookup returns CDR1 SGHTA and CDR2 FQGNSA. CDR3 in amino acids: CASSRAAGLPYEQYV. The CDR3 DNA follows: TGTGCCAGCAGCCGCGCCGCGGGGCTACCCTACGAGCAGTACGTC.

This clonotype was seen only a few times. This sequence joins TRBV29-1 and TRBJ2-2; no definite D call. The CDR3 loop spans 13 amino acids. Per the germline V gene, CDR1 is SQVTM and CDR2 is ANQGSEA. V lost 4 bases, J lost 5 bases, and 11 bases lay in between. The chain's CDR3 is CSVVLWNTGELFF. Written as DNA, the CDR3 is TGCAGCGTTGTCTTGTGGAATACCGGGGAGCTGTTTTTT.

This clonotype came up a few times. V usage is TRBV28 and J usage is TRBJ2-3; maybe TRBD1 (6 bases). V was shortened by 5 bases and J by 0 bases, with 15 bases between the two germline ends. The CDR3 loop spans 16 amino acids. Germline CDR1 MDHEN, CDR2 SYDVKM. Here the CDR3 reads CASSPIWTASTDTQYF. The CDR3 DNA follows: TGTGCCAGCAGTCCAATCTGGACAGCTAGCACAGATACGCAGTATTTT. Based on the CDR3 plus reference TRBV28 and TRBJ2-3, the full variable domain is DVKVTQSSRYLVKRTGEKVFLECVQDMDHENMFWYRQDPGLGLRLIYFSYDVKMKEKGDIPEGYSVSREKKERFSLILESASTNQTSMYLCASSPIWTASTDTQYFGPGTRLTVL.

This clonotype was counted between two and nine times. V usage is TRBV20-1 and J usage is TRBJ1-3; the D is unclear. V was clipped by 8 bases and J by 10 bases, with 21 bases between them. There are 13 residues in the CDR3. Germline CDR1 and CDR2: DFQATT and SNEGSKA (reference sequence). This chain's CDR3 is CSCRADSVGTIYF. The CDR3 region has the DNA TGCAGTTGTAGGGCAGACTCTGTTGGAACCATATATTTT.

In this sample, this clonotype turned up many times. V usage is TRBV20-1 and J usage is TRBJ1-2, with TRBD1 identical over 9 bases. The CDR3 consists of 14 residues. V shed 3 bases, J shed 4 bases, and the junction held 6 bases outside the gene matches. Germline V gene lookup returns CDR1 DFQATT and CDR2 SNEGSKA (reference sequence). In DNA, the CDR3 is TGCAGTGCTAGGAAACCGGGACAGGGCTATGGCTACACCTTC. Residues: CSARKPGQGYGYTF.

The genes are TRBV18 and TRBJ2-7, with a possible D match to TRBD1 (5 bases). The ends were cut back, 0 bases at V and 1 base at J, with 10 bases in the middle. CDR3 length equals 15 residues. Germline CDR1 reads KGHSH; CDR2 reads LQKENI. The CDR3 nucleotides are TGTGCCAGCTCACCACCGGGGCTGGGGTCCTACGAGCAGTACGTC. Translation gives CASSPPGLGSYEQYV.

This chain links TRBV20-1 with TRBJ2-7; tentatively, D is TRBD1 (6 bases). V dropped 5 bases and J dropped 0 bases, with 11 bases sitting between them. Germline V gives CDR1 DFQATT, CDR2 SNEGSKA (reference sequence). This CDR3 is 13 amino acids long. The CDR3 DNA follows: TGCAGTGCTGCCGGGACATACTCCTACGAGCAGTACTTC. This codes for CSAAGTYSYEQYF.

This rearrangement joins TRBV25-1 to TRBJ2-1, with D unresolved. Trimming removed 2 bases at V and 4 bases at J, with 6 bases between. Germline V lookup: CDR1 MGHDK, CDR2 SYGVNS. The CDR3 is 13 residues long. The CDR3 sequence: CASSESMYNEQFF. The CDR3 DNA reads TGTGCCAGCAGTGAAAGTATGTACAATGAGCAGTTCTTC.

J is TRBJ2-5 and V is TRBV15, with 7 bases aligning to TRBD1. Germline CDR1 reads LNHNV; CDR2 reads YYDKDF (reference sequence). This CDR3 region has 13 residues. J gave up 4 bases and V 2 bases, and 1 base lay outside the gene matches. CDR3 region: CATSRRGLETQYF. CDR3 bases: TGTGCCACCAGCAGAAGGGGGCTAGAGACCCAGTACTTC. Using reference TRBV15 and TRBJ2-5 for the parts outside the CDR3, the full variable domain is DAMVIQNPRYQVTQFGKPVTLSCSQTLNHNVMYWYQQKSSQAPKLLFHYYDKDFNNEADTPDNFQSRRPNTSFCFLDIRSPGLGDTAMYLCATSRRGLETQYFGPGTRLLVL.

This sequence joins TRBV6-5 and TRBJ2-5; D gene ambiguous. This CDR3 is built from 12 residues. Per the germline V gene, CDR1 is MNHEY and CDR2 is SVGAGI. V lost 2 bases to trimming and J lost 7 bases, with 8 bases between them. This CDR3 reads CASSYIKGTQYF. The CDR3 DNA reads TGTGCCAGCAGTTACATCAAGGGGACCCAGTACTTC.

V usage is TRBV24-1 and J usage is TRBJ2-1; D possibly corresponds to TRBD1 (6 bases). The CDR3 length is 14 residues. Trimming cost V 5 bases and J 7 bases, with 14 bases left between them. Per germline, CDR1 KGHDR and CDR2 SFDVKD. The CDR3 DNA is TGTGCCACCAGTGGGCCGGGACACCAGAATGAGCAGTTCTTC. This translates into CATSGPGHQNEQFF.

The chain links TRBV29-1 to TRBJ1-2, with no clear D. The ends were cut back, 4 bases at V and 4 bases at J, with 7 bases in the middle. The CDR3 spans 11 residues. Per germline, CDR1 SQVTM and CDR2 ANQGSEA. In DNA, the CDR3 is TGCAGCGTTGTTGAGCTCTATGGCTACACCTTC. Its protein product is CSVVELYGYTF. Drawing the rest from reference TRBV29-1 and TRBJ1-2, the complete variable domain is SAVISQKPSRDICQRGTSLTIQCQVDSQVTMMFWYRQQPGQSLTLIATANQGSEATYESGFVIDKFPISRPNLTFSTLTVSNMSPEDSSIYLCSVVELYGYTFGSGTRLTVV.

The V gene is TRBV7-3, the J gene TRBJ2-1; D not resolved. The CDR3 consists of 17 residues. The germline V gene has CDR1 SGHTA and CDR2 FQGTGA. Trimming took 4 bases from V and 4 from J, leaving 20 bases between them. The CDR3 is CASSSNHVPTRYNEQFF. CDR3 in DNA: TGTGCCAGCAGCTCCAACCACGTCCCCACAAGATACAATGAGCAGTTCTTC.